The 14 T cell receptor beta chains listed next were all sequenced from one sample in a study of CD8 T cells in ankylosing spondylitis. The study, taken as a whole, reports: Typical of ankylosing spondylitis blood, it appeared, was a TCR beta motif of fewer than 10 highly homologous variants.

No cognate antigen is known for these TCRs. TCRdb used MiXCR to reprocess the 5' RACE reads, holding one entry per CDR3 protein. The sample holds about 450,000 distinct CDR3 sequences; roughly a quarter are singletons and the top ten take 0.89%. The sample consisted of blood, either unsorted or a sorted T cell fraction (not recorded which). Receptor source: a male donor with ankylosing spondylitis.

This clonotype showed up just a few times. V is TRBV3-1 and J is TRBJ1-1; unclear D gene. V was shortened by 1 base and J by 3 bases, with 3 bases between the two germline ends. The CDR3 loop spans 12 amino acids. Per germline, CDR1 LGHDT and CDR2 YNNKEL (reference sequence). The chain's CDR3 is CASSQGHTEAFF. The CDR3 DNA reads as TGTGCCAGCAGCCAAGGTCACACTGAAGCTTTCTTT.

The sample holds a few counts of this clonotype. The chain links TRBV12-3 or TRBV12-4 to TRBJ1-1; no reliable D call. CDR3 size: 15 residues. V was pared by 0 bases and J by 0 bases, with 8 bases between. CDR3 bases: TGTGCCAGCAGTTTAGCAGGGTCCTTGAACACTGAAGCTTTCTTT. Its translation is CASSLAGSLNTEAFF.

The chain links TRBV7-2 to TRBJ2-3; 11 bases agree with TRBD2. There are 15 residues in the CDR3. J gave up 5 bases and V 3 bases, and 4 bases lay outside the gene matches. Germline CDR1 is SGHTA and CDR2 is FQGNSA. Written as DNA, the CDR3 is TGTGCCAGCAGCTTTACTAGCGGGAGTATAGATACGCAGTATTTT. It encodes CASSFTSGSIDTQYF.

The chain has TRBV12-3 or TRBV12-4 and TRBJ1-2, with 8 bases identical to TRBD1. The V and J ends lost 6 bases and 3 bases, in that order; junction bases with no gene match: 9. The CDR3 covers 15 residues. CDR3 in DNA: TGTGCCAGCAGCCGAGGGAGACAGGGGTACTATGGCTACACCTTC. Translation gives CASSRGRQGYYGYTF.

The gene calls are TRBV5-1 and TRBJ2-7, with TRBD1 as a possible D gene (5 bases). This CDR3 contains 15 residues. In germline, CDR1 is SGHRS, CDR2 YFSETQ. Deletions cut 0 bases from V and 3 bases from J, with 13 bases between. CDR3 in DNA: TGCGCCAGCAGCTTGGTATCCAGGGCGATCTACGAGCAGTACTTC. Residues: CASSLVSRAIYEQYF.

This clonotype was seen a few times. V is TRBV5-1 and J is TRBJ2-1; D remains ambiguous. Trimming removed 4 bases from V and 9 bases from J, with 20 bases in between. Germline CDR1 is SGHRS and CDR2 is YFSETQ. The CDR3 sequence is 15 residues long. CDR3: CASSPAQTDVSEQFF. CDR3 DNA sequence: TGCGCCAGCAGCCCAGCGCAAACCGACGTAAGTGAGCAGTTCTTC. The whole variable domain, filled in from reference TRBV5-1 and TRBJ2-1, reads KAGVTQTPRYLIKTRGQQVTLSCSPISGHRSVSWYQQTPGQGLQFLFEYFSETQRNKGNFPGRFSGRQFSNSRSEMNVSTLELGDSALYLCASSPAQTDVSEQFFGPGTRLTVL.

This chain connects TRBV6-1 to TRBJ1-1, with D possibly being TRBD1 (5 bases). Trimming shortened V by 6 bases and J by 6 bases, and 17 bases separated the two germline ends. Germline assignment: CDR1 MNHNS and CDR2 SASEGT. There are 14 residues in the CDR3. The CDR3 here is CASRKDGGSAEAFF. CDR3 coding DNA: TGTGCCAGCAGAAAGGATGGGGGGAGCGCTGAAGCTTTCTTT.

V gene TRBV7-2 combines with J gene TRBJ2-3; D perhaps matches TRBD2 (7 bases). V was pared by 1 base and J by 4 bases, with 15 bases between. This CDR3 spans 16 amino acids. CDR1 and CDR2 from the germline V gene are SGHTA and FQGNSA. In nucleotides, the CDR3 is TGTGCCAGCAGCTTAGAAGGGGGAGGGAGCGCAGATACGCAGTATTTT. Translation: CASSLEGGGSADTQYF.

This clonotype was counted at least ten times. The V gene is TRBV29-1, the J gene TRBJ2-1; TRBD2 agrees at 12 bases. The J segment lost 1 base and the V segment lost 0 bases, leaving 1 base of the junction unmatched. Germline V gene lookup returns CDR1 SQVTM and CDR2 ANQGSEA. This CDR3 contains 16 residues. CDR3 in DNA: TGCAGCGTTGAAGAAGGGACTAGCGGGTCCTACAATGAGCAGTTCTTC. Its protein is CSVEEGTSGSYNEQFF.

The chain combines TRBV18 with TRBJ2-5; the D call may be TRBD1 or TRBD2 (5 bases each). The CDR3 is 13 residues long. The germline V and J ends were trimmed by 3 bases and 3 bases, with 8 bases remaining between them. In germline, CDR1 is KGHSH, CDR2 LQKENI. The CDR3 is CASSPGREETQYF. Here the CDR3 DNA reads TGTGCCAGCTCACCGGGGCGGGAAGAGACCCAGTACTTC. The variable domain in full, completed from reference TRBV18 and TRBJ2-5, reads NAGVMQNPRHLVRRRGQEARLRCSPMKGHSHVYWYRQLPEEGLKFMVYLQKENIIDESGMPKERFSAEFPKEGPSILRIQQVVRGDSAAYFCASSPGREETQYFGPGTRLLVL.

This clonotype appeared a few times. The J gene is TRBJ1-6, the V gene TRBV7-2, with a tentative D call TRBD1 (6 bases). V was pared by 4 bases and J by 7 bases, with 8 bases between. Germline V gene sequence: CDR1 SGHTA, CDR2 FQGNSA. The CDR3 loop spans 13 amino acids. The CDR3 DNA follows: TGTGCCAGCAGCTCGGGGGCCAATTCACCCCTCCACTTT. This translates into CASSSGANSPLHF.

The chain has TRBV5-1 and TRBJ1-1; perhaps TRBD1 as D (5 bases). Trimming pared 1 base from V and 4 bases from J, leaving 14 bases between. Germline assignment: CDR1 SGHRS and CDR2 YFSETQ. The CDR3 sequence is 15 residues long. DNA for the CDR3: TGCGCCAGCAGCTTGTTTCAGGGTTCCACCACTGAAGCTTTCTTT. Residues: CASSLFQGSTTEAFF.

The CDR3 sequence: CATSDPEGGEDGELFF. CDR3 coding DNA: TGTGCCACCAGTGACCCCGAGGGGGGCGAAGACGGGGAGCTGTTTTTT. This chain uses TRBV24-1 with TRBJ2-2; D may be TRBD1 or TRBD2 (6 bases each). The CDR3 has 16 residues. Trimming took 4 bases from V and 7 from J, leaving 18 bases between them. Germline assignment: CDR1 KGHDR and CDR2 SFDVKD.

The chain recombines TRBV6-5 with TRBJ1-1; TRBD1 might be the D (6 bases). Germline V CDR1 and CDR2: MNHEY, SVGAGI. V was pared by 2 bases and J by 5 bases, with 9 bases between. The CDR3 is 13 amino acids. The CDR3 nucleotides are TGTGCCAGCAGTTACAACAGGGAAACTGAAGCTTTCTTT. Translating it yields CASSYNRETEAFF.